These T cell receptor beta chains were read from a single sample in a study of chemoradiotherapy in HPV16-positive cancers. Sequenced by immunoSEQ multiplex PCR; TCRdb stores in-frame clones only, minus some. The sample carries tens of thousands of clones, around nine tenths recorded once. Sample: blood, taken from a patient who underwent chemoradiotherapy. The receptor source for this set is a human donor with HPV-associated anogenital cancer. Each CDR3 is given without its conserved first and last residue.

v_call	j_call	cdr3_aa
TRBV6-5	TRBJ1-5	ASSSSGGSQRQPQH
TRBV27	TRBJ2-1	ASSLGGGYNEQF
TRBV9	TRBJ2-1	ASSGTGERVYNEQF
TRBV7-2	TRBJ2-1	ASSLVVGRGEQF
TRBV4-1	TRBJ2-7	ASSQGGLVAYEQY
TRBV11-1	TRBJ1-4	ASSGPGQLF
TRBV19	TRBJ2-1	ASSYGGRSYNEQF
TRBV30	TRBJ2-1	AWTRVHNEQF
TRBV11-2	TRBJ2-1	ASSLEFGLAGGEQF
TRBV18	TRBJ2-5	ASSAGTRMQETQY
TRBV5-4	TRBJ2-3	ASSLDPGLAGKDTQY
TRBV20-1	TRBJ1-2	SAGDRDGYT
TRBV9	TRBJ1-1	ASSPGGAEAF
TRBV7-9	TRBJ1-5	ASSLDSNQPQH
TRBV19	TRBJ1-2	ASNSGPREGYT
TRBV9	TRBJ1-2	ASSVTGTGIVET
TRBV10-3	TRBJ2-7	ATTSGGSYEQY
TRBV2	TRBJ1-4	ASSGRPNEKLF
TRBV5-4	TRBJ1-1	ATTSDRGDLNTEAF
TRBV19	TRBJ2-4	ASSIPPHIQY
TRBV5-1	TRBJ1-5	ASSLDRDQPQH
TRBV28	TRBJ1-1	ASITGGRPEAF
TRBV5-1	TRBJ1-2	ASLPGTEANYGYT
TRBV6-4	TRBJ1-1	ASSEGTENTEAF
TRBV29-1	TRBJ2-2	SVSWTTSGELF
TRBV28	TRBJ2-3	ASSPRGLAADTQY
TRBV19	TRBJ2-7	ASRLAGDINEQY
TRBV10-2	TRBJ2-7	ASSVGEAYEQY
TRBV10-3	TRBJ1-5	ATQQGGNQPQH
TRBV7-9	TRBJ2-2	ASSFIEGAAGELF
TRBV4-2	TRBJ2-1	ANSQFGTDNEQF
TRBV2	TRBJ2-2	ASRLAGGRTGELF
TRBV5-1	TRBJ2-3	ASSSPEGTDTDTQY
TRBV19	TRBJ1-4	ATRRQAVATNEKLF
TRBV29-1	TRBJ1-2	SVEEGDRGIYGYT
TRBV9	TRBJ1-2	ASSGGTGYYGYT
TRBV6-1	TRBJ1-2	ASSEGVGFYGYT
TRBV29-1	TRBJ2-4	SVHSQGIEGNIQY
TRBV5-1	TRBJ2-2	ASSFAGLGTGELF
TRBV13	TRBJ1-1	ASRPGPQGQGVMGNTEAF
TRBV7-6	TRBJ1-5	ASSRGQGGQPQH
TRBV2	TRBJ1-5	ASSQGRQGNQPQH
TRBV7-6	TRBJ1-3	ASSPHESDTIY
TRBV10-2	TRBJ2-7	ASRLAGAYEQY
TRBV10-2	TRBJ1-4	ASSESRFGQAQFEKLF
TRBV10-1	TRBJ2-1	ASSVVWRENVSDEQF
TRBV5-4	TRBJ2-1	ASSIRPTSGRPHEQF
TRBV15	TRBJ1-1	ATSRDHAFNTEAF
TRBV27	TRBJ1-5	ASSFSTGRQPQH
TRBV30	TRBJ1-1	ASNLDRGNTEAF
TRBV5-1	TRBJ1-5	ASSRGGLNQPQH
TRBV6-5	TRBJ1-2	ASSRPGQGVVGYT
TRBV10-2	TRBJ2-3	ARARGSADTQY
TRBV7-2	TRBJ2-1	ASSLAGGISQGEQF